The 19 T cell receptor beta chains given below trace back to one sample, sequenced in a study of tumor-infiltrating lymphocytes in primary liver carcinoma (TCRdb year 2017). Sequencing used an Illumina HiSeq 2500. Starting from about 500 ng total RNA, TCRbeta-specific cDNA was produced by reverse transcription with a constant-region primer and ProtoScript II reverse transcriptase. Three nested multiplex PCR rounds, following a slightly modified ARM-PCR procedure, were used to build the TCRbeta libraries. Each of the first two PCR rounds ran for approximately 11 cycles and used multiplex TRBV1-TRBV30 forward primers together with a Cbeta reverse primer. Using fastp at Q25 and MiXCR, TCRdb reprocessed the public reads and kept productive beta chains. Here each entry gathers all rows of one CDR3 protein and keeps the most common genes and DNA. This sample holds hundreds of thousands of distinct CDR3 sequences; 50% to 75% were observed only once. The ten top clones hold 17% of the sample.

Blood RNA was extracted from unsorted whole blood using TRIzol reagent, and germline DNA was obtained with the DNeasy Blood & Tissue kit. Sample: peripheral blood. The receptors here all came from a woman aged 25 to 39 with primary liver carcinoma and hepatitis B virus infection.

For this clonotype: A read error is possible here, since a much larger clone lies one base away. The V call is TRBV4-2, the J call TRBJ1-1, with D tentatively TRBD1 (6 bases). The CDR3 contains 19 residues. Germline V CDR1 and CDR2: LGHNA, YNFKEQ. CDR3 sequence (DNA): TGTGCCGGCAGCCAAGATCAGGGGAGAGGGGCGGGGGCCCTGAGTGAAGCTTTCTTT. This gives the protein CAGSQDQGRGAGALSEAFF.

A word on this clonotype: This is likely a read error, given that the CDR3 carries no conserved phenylalanine or tryptophan at its end. The chain recombines TRBV11-2 with TRBJ2-1; tentatively, D is TRBD2 (6 bases). CDR3 length equals 15 residues. Per the germline V gene, CDR1 is SGHAT and CDR2 is FQNNGV. The CDR3 bases are TGTGCCAGCAGCCGGGACGGGAGCTCCTACAATGGGCAGTTCATC. This translates into CASSRDGSSYNGQFI.

The chain has TRBV11-1 and TRBJ2-7, with 10 positions matching TRBD2. J gave up 4 bases and V 3 bases, and 6 bases lay outside the gene matches. Per the germline V gene, CDR1 is SGHAT and CDR2 is FQDESV (reference sequence). The length of the CDR3 is 15 residues. The CDR3, as DNA: TGTGCCAGCAGCTTTGGCCTAGCGGGAGTGTACGAGCAGTACTTC. It encodes CASSFGLAGVYEQYF.

The V call is TRBV6-2 or TRBV6-3, the J call TRBJ2-1, with D maybe TRBD2 (6 bases). The CDR3 has 17 amino acids. Trimming removed 5 bases from V and 7 bases from J, with 24 bases in between. Germline V lookup: CDR1 MNHEY, CDR2 SVGEGT. The CDR3 spells CASSTHSGGGLGNEQFF. CDR3 sequence (DNA): TGTGCCAGCAGTACCCATTCGGGTGGGGGGTTAGGGAATGAGCAGTTCTTC.

The gene calls are TRBV7-9 and TRBJ1-2, with D unresolved. Germline-derived CDR1 and CDR2 are SEHNR and FQNEAQ (reference sequence). V was shortened by 9 bases and J by 4 bases, with 9 bases between the two germline ends. The CDR3 contains 11 residues. The CDR3: CASSQSYGYTF. In DNA, the CDR3 is TGTGCCAGTAGCCAGTCCTATGGCTACACCTTC.

Concerning this clonotype itself: The germline gene is not matched at one end of the junction; a read error may be the cause. V is TRBV10-3 and J is TRBJ2-7; 8 bases match TRBD2. CDR1 and CDR2 from the germline V gene are ENHRY and SYGVKD. The CDR3 runs 14 residues. Written as DNA, the CDR3 is TGTGCCACCAGTGAGTCGGGGACTAGCTACGAGCAGTACTTC. Protein: CATSESGTSYEQYF.

Worth noting for this clonotype: A junction boundary mismatches the germline segment, possibly from a read error. The V call is TRBV10-3, the J call TRBJ1-5; a weak D match, TRBD1 (6 bases). This CDR3 spans 15 amino acids. Germline values: CDR1 ENHRY, CDR2 SYGVKD. The CDR3 loop is CVISEGVYSNQPQHF. As DNA, the CDR3 is TGTGTCATCAGTGAGGGGGTTTATAGCAATCAGCCCCAGCATTTT.

For this clonotype: With a much larger clone just one base away, this may be a read error. This chain joins TRBV4-2 and TRBJ2-5; possible D gene TRBD2, 5 bases. Germline assignment: CDR1 LGHNA and CDR2 YNFKEQ. The CDR3 has 16 amino acids. The CDR3 is CASSQAAAAAQGTQYF. In DNA, the CDR3 is TGTGCCAGCAGCCAAGCTGCAGCGGCGGCTCAAGGGACCCAGTACTTC.

This clonotype was recorded a few times. This chain connects TRBV6-5 to TRBJ1-2; 10 positions agree with TRBD1. Trimming took 7 bases from V and 4 from J; bases not matched to a gene: 12. CDR3 size: 16 residues. From germline, CDR1 is MNHEY and CDR2 SVGAGI. The CDR3 loop is CASKSLWDRGGYGYTF. CDR3 bases: TGTGCCAGCAAATCTTTATGGGACAGGGGCGGCTATGGCTACACCTTC.

About this clonotype itself: This may stem from a read error, because a much larger clone lies one nucleotide away. This rearrangement joins TRBV6-5 to TRBJ1-1; D call uncertain. The germline gives CDR1 MNHEY, CDR2 SVGAGI. The CDR3 is 13 amino acids. Between the trimmed V and J ends, which lost 6 bases and 2 bases, there was a span of 10 bases. The CDR3 coding sequence is TGTGCCAGCAGACTACGGCAAAACACTGAAGCTTTCTTT. It translates to CASRLRQNTEAFF.

Worth noting for this clonotype: Germline and junction disagree at one end, which may indicate a read error. The chain links TRBV11-3 to TRBJ1-2; D remains unclear. There are 12 residues in the CDR3. Germline CDR1 SGHNT, CDR2 YENEEA. CDR3 nucleotide sequence: TGTGCCAACAGCTCTGGACGGTCCGGCTACACCTTC. Protein sequence: CANSSGRSGYTF.

Comment on this clonotype: A much larger clone sits a single nucleotide away, making a read error possible. This CDR3 reads CASSLGSGLTTDGYTF. The CDR3 coding sequence is TGTGCCAGCAGCTTAGGATCAGGGTTGACAACGGATGGCTACACCTTC. The J gene is TRBJ1-2, the V gene TRBV11-2, with a weak D call TRBD1 (5 bases). CDR1 and CDR2 (germline): SGHAT, FQNNGV. The CDR3 is made up of 16 amino acids. Trimming shortened V by 1 base and J by 6 bases, and 18 bases separated the two germline ends.

Notes on this clonotype: It is likely a read error, because the conserved phenylalanine at the end of the CDR3 is missing. The rearrangement links TRBV11-2 to TRBJ2-2; a weak D match, TRBD1 (5 bases). Trimming cost V 11 bases and J 6 bases, with 25 bases left between them. Per the germline V gene, CDR1 is SGHAT and CDR2 is FQNNGV. The CDR3 is made up of 16 amino acids. This chain's CDR3 is CACKLSRDGGAGELFL. The CDR3, as DNA: TGTGCCTGCAAGCTTAGCAGGGATGGTGGTGCCGGGGAGCTGTTTCTT.

As to this clonotype: A junction boundary mismatches the germline segment, possibly from a read error. The genes are TRBV11-2 and TRBJ2-7; D could derive from TRBD1 or TRBD2 (6 bases each). The CDR3 extends over 14 amino acids. Germline values: CDR1 SGHAT, CDR2 FQNNGV. This chain's CDR3 is CGSSPLAGVYEQYF. CDR3 nucleotide sequence: TGTGGCAGCAGCCCACTAGCAGGGGTGTATGAGCAGTACTTC.

The V gene is TRBV11-2, the J gene TRBJ2-7, with 9 bases matching TRBD2. Trimming cost V 3 bases and J 10 bases; bases outside gene matches: 13. CDR1 and CDR2 (germline): SGHAT, FQNNGV. The CDR3 is 15 amino acids. CDR3 in DNA: TGTGCCAGCAGCTTTACCAATAGCGGGAGTAACGTACAGTACTTC. Translation gives CASSFTNSGSNVQYF.

The chain has TRBV28 and TRBJ2-7, with D possibly being TRBD1 (5 bases). This CDR3 comprises 15 residues. Germline V gene lookup returns CDR1 MDHEN and CDR2 SYDVKM. V lost 6 bases and J lost 6, with 21 bases in between. The CDR3 reads CASSSSGFDDCEQYF. For the CDR3, the DNA is TGTGCCAGCAGCTCCTCAGGGTTCGACGACTGCGAGCAGTACTTC.

The chain employs TRBV4-1 and TRBJ1-1; D not certain. Germline CDR1 MGHRA, CDR2 YSYEKL. The V end was cut by 4 bases, the J end by 6 bases, with 21 bases between. The CDR3 spans 16 residues. CDR3 loop: CASSPRVQRGGAEAFF. As DNA, the CDR3 is TGCGCCAGCAGCCCGAGGGTCCAGCGGGGTGGGGCTGAAGCTTTCTTT.

As concerns this clonotype: Likely a read error: the CDR3 ends without its conserved phenylalanine or tryptophan. The chain carries TRBV14 and TRBJ2-7; a weak D match, TRBD2 (5 bases). Trimming left V 1 base short and J 1 base short, with 14 bases between. This CDR3 spans 16 amino acids. Germline lookup yields CDR1 SGHDN and CDR2 FVKESK. CDR3 in DNA: TGTGCCAGCAGCCAAGGATTTGCTAGCCATTCCTACGAGCAGTACTCC. Its protein is CASSQGFASHSYEQYS.

The V and J genes are TRBV5-1 and TRBJ2-7, with a possible D match to TRBD1 (6 bases). This CDR3 contains 14 residues. V lost 2 bases, J lost 2 bases, and 11 bases lay in between. From germline, CDR1 is SGHRS and CDR2 YFSETQ. The CDR3 nucleotides read TGCGCCAGCAGCTTCCAGGGGCCCCCCTACGAGCAGTACTTC. Protein: CASSFQGPPYEQYF. The variable domain in full, completed from reference TRBV5-1 and TRBJ2-7, reads KAGVTQTPRYLIKTRGQQVTLSCSPISGHRSVSWYQQTPGQGLQFLFEYFSETQRNKGNFPGRFSGRQFSNSRSEMNVSTLELGDSALYLCASSFQGPPYEQYFGPGTRLTVT.